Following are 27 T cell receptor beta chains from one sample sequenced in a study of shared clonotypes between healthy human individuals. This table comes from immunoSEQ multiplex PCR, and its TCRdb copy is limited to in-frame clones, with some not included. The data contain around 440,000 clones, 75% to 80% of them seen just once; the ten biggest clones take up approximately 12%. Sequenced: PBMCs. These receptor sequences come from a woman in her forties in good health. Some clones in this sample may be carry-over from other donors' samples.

CDR3 sequence (DNA): TGTGCCTGGAGTCCCCCTAGCGGGATCACCGGGGAGCTGTTTTTT. Translated: CAWSPPSGITGELFF. This chain connects TRBV30 to TRBJ2-2; TRBD2 matches 9 bases. The CDR3 sequence is 15 residues long. Germline trimming cut 2 bases from V and 4 bases from J; bases unmatched to any gene: 5. Germline V gene sequence: CDR1 GTSNPN, CDR2 SVGIG (reference sequence).

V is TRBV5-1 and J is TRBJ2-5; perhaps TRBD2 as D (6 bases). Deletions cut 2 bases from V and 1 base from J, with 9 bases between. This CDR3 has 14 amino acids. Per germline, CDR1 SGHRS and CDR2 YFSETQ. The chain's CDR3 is CASSFRGFQETQYF. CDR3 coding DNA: TGCGCCAGCAGCTTTCGGGGGTTCCAAGAGACCCAGTACTTC.

Here the CDR3 reads CASSYGQGLGELFF. The CDR3 DNA sequence: TGTGCCAGCAGCTATGGACAGGGCCTGGGGGAGCTGTTTTTT. The V call is TRBV7-8, the J call TRBJ2-2, with 8 bases aligning to TRBD1. This CDR3 has 14 residues. The V segment lost 4 bases and the J segment 8 bases; nucleotides outside the gene matches: 6. Germline lookup yields CDR1 SGHVS and CDR2 FQNEAQ. The full variable domain, in which reference TRBV7-8 and TRBJ2-2 provide the parts outside the CDR3, is GAGVSQSPRYKVAKRGQDVALRCDPISGHVSLFWYQQALGQGPEFLTYFQNEAQLDKSGLPSDRFFAERPEGSVSTLKIQRTQQEDSAVYLCASSYGQGLGELFFGEGSRLTVL.

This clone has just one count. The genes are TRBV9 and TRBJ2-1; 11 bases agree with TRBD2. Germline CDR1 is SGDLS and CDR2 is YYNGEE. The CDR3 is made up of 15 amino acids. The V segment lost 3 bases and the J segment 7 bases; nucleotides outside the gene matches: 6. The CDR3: CASSAISGRDNEQFF. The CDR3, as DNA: TGTGCCAGCAGCGCTATTAGCGGGAGGGATAATGAGCAGTTCTTC.

The CDR3 nucleotides read TGCGCCAGCAGCCCCGGCTGGAGCTCCTACAATGAGCAGTTCTTC. It yields the protein CASSPGWSSYNEQFF. V is TRBV4-3 and J is TRBJ2-1; D ambiguous. Looked up from germline, CDR1 is LGHNA and CDR2 is YSLEER. CDR3 length: 15 residues. V lost 4 bases and J 0 bases, leaving 10 bases between the germline ends.

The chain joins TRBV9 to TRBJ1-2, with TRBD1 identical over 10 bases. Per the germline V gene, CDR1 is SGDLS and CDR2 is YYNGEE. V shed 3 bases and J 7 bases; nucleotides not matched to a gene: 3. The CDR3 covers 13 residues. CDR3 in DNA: TGTGCCAGCAGCGGACAGGGGGCGATTGGCTACACCTTC. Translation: CASSGQGAIGYTF.

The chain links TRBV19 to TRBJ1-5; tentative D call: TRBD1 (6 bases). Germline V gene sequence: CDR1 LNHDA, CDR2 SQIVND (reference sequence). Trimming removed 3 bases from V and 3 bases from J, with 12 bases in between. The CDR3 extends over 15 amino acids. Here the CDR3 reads CASSIRTALNQPQHF. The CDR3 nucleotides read TGTGCCAGTAGTATTCGGACAGCCCTCAATCAGCCCCAGCATTTT. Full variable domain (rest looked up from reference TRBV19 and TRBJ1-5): DGGITQSPKYLFRKEGQNVTLSCEQNLNHDAMYWYRQDPGQGLRLIYYSQIVNDFQKGDIAEGYSVSREKKESFPLTVTSAQKNPTAFYLCASSIRTALNQPQHFGDGTRLSIL.

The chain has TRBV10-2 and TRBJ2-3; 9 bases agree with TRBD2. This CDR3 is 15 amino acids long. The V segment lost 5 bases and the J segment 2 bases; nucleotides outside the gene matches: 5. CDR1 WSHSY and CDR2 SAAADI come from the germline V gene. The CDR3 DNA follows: TGCGCCAGCAGTCAGGCTAGCGGGAACACAGATACGCAGTATTTT. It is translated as CASSQASGNTDTQYF.

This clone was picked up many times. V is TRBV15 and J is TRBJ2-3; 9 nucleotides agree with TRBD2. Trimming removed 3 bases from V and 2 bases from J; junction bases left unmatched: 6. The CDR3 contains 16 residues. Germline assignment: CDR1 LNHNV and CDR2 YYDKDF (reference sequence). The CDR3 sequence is CATSRGSGRSTDTQYF. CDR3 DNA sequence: TGTGCCACCAGCAGGGGTAGCGGGAGATCCACAGATACGCAGTATTTT.

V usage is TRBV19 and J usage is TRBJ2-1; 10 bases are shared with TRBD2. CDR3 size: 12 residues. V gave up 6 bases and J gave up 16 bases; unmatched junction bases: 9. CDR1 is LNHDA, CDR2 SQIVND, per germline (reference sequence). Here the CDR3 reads CASRRLSGRDFF. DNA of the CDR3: TGTGCCAGTAGGAGGCTAAGCGGGAGGGATTTCTTC.

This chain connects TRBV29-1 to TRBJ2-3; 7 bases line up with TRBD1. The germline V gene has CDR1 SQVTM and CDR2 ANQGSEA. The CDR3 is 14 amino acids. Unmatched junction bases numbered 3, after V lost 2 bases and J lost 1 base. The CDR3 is CSVENGQGTDTQYF. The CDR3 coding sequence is TGCAGCGTTGAAAACGGACAGGGCACAGATACGCAGTATTTT.

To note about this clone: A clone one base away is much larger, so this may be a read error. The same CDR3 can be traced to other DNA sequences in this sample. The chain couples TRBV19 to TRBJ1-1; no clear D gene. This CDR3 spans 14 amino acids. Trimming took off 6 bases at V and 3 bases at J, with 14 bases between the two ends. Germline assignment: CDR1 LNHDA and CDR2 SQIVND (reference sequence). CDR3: CASSSLEPHTEAFF. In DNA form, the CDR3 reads TGTGCCAGTAGCAGCCTTGAGCCTCACACTGAAGCTTTCTTT.

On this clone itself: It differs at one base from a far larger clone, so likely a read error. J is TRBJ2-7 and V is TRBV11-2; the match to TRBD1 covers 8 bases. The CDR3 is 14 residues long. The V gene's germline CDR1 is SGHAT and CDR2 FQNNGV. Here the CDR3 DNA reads TGTGCCAGCAGATTAGACAGGGGAGCCGGCGAGCAGTACTTC. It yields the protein CASRLDRGAGEQYF.

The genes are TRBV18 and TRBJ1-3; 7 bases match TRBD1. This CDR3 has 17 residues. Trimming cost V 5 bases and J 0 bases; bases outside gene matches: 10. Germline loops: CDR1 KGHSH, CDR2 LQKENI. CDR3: CASSKTGQASSGNTIYF. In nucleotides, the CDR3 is TGTGCCAGCTCAAAAACTGGACAGGCCAGCTCTGGAAACACCATATATTTT.

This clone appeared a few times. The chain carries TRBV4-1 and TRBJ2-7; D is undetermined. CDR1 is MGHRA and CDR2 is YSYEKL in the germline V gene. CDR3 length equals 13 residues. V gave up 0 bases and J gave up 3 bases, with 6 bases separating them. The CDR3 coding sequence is TGCGCCAGCAGCCAAGAGCAGAACTACGAGCAGTACTTC. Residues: CASSQEQNYEQYF.

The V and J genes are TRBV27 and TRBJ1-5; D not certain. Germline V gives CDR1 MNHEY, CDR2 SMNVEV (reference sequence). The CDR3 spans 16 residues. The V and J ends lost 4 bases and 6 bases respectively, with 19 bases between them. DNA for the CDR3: TGTGCCAGCAGTTCAGGTTTAGGGATAGGCCTTCAGCCCCAGCATTTT. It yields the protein CASSSGLGIGLQPQHF.

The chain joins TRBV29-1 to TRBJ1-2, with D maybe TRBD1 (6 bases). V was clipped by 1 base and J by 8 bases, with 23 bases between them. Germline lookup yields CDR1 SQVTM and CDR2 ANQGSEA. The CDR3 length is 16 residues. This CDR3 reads CSVEGGPNNRVLGYTF. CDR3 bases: TGCAGCGTTGAAGGTGGGCCGAACAACAGGGTTCTCGGCTACACCTTC.

Here the CDR3 DNA reads TGTGCCAGCAGTTTATTGCAGCGGGAGAAGGAGACCCAGTACTTC. Translated: CASSLLQREKETQYF. J is TRBJ2-5 and V is TRBV28; 8 nucleotides match TRBD2. Germline lookup yields CDR1 MDHEN and CDR2 SYDVKM. V shed 1 base and J 5 bases; nucleotides not matched to a gene: 6. This CDR3 comprises 15 residues.

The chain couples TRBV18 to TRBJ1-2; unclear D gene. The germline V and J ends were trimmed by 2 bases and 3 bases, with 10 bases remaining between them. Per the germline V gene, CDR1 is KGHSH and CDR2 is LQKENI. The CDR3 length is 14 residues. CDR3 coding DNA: TGTGCCAGCTCACCAAGGTCGGGCGACTATGGCTACACCTTC. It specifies CASSPRSGDYGYTF.

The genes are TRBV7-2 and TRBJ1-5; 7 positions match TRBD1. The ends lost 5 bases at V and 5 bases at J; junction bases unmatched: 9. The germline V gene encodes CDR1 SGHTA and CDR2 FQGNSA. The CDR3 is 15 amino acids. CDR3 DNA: TGTGCCAGCAGCCATCCCACGACAGGGTATCAGCCCCAGCATTTT. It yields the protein CASSHPTTGYQPQHF.

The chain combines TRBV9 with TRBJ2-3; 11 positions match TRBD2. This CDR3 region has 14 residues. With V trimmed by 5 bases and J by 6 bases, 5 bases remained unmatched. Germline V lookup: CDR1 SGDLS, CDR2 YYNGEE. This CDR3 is CASSGTSGGDTQYF. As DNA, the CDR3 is TGTGCCAGCAGTGGGACTAGCGGTGGGGATACGCAGTATTTT.

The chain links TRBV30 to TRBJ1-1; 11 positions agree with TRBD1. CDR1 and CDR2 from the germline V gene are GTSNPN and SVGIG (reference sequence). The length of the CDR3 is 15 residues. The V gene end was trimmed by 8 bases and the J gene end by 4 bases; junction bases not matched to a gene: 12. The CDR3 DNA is TGTGCCCGGACAGTGCAGGGACAGGGGGGCACTGAAGCTTTCTTT. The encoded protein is CARTVQGQGGTEAFF.

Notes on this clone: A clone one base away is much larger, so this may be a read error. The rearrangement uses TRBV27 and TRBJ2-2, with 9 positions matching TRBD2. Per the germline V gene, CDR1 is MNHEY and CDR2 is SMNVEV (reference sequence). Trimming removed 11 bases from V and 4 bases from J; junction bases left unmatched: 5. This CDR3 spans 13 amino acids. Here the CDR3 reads CACTSGRTGELFF. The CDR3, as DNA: TGTGCCTGCACTAGCGGGCGCACCGGGGAGCTGTTTTTT.

The CDR3 nucleotides read TGTGCCAGCAGCCCCGGGACAGATACCTACGAGCAGTACTTC. As protein: CASSPGTDTYEQYF. V is TRBV5-4 and J is TRBJ2-7, with TRBD1 identical over 7 bases. Losses at the gene ends were 4 bases for V and 2 bases for J; bases not matched to a gene: 6. Germline CDR1 SGHNT, CDR2 YYREEE (reference sequence). This CDR3 spans 14 amino acids.

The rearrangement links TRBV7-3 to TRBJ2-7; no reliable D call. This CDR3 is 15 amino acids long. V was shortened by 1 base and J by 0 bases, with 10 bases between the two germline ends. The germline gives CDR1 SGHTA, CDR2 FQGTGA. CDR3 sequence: CASSLKVGSSYEQYF. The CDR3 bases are TGTGCCAGCAGCTTAAAGGTCGGAAGCTCCTACGAGCAGTACTTC.

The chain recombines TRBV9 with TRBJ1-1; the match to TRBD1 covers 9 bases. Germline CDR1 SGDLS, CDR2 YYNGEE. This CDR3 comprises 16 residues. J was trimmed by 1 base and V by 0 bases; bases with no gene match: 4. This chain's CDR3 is CASSVVGTGPNTEAFF. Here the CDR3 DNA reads TGTGCCAGCAGCGTAGTTGGGACAGGGCCGAACACTGAAGCTTTCTTT.

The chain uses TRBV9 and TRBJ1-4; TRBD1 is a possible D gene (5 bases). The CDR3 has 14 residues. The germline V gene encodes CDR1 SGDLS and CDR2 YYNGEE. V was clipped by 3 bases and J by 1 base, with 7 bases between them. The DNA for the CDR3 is TGTGCCAGCAGCGGCAGGGAAACTAATGAAAAACTGTTTTTT. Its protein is CASSGRETNEKLFF.